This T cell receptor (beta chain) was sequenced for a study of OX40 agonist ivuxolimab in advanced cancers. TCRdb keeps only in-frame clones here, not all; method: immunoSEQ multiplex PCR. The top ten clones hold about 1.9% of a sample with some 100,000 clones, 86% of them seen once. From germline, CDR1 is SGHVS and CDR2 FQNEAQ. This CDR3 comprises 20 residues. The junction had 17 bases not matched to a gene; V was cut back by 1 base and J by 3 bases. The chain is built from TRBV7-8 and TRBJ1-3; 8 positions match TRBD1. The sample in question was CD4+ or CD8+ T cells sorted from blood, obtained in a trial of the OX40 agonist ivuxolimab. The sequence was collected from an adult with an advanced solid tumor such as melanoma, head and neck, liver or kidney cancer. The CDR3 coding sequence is TGTGCCAGCAGCTTAGTACGAGTGACAGGGGTTTCGAAGCGTGGAAACACCATATATTTT. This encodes CASSLVRVTGVSKRGNTIYF.